One and the same sample provided the 10 T cell receptor beta chains below, sequenced in a study of T cells after yellow fever vaccination. TCRdb reanalysed the 5' RACE reads using MiXCR and keeps one entry per CDR3 protein. The table shows some 320,000 distinct CDR3 sequences, with around 10% occurring only once. The sequencing used CD4+ T cells sorted from PBMCs, collected 45 days after the yellow fever booster vaccination. The source of these receptors is a young man who received the YFV17D yellow fever vaccine.

The chain is built from TRBV10-3 and TRBJ1-6, with TRBD1 matching 8 bases. Germline V gene data show CDR1 as ENHRY and CDR2 as SYGVKD. The CDR3 has 14 residues. With 7 bases clipped from V and 9 bases from J, the junction kept 8 bases outside the gene matches. As DNA, the CDR3 is TGTGCCATCAATAAGGACAGGGAACGTTCACCCCTCCACTTT. Residues: CAINKDRERSPLHF.

This clonotype was seen a few times. V and J are TRBV4-3 and TRBJ2-3; D tentatively reads TRBD1 or TRBD2 (6 bases each). The CDR3 runs 13 residues. Germline CDR1 and CDR2: LGHNA and YSLEER. Trimming removed 4 bases from V and 9 bases from J, with 14 bases in between. CDR3 bases: TGCGCCAGCAGCCCCATGGTAGGGGGGACGCAGTATTTT. It codes for CASSPMVGGTQYF.

This clonotype appeared a few times. The chain employs TRBV6-6 and TRBJ1-5; TRBD1 aligns across 10 bases. There are 19 residues in the CDR3. Germline-derived CDR1 and CDR2 are MNHNY and SVGAGI (reference sequence). With 7 bases clipped from V and 0 bases from J, the junction kept 15 bases outside the gene matches. The CDR3 reads CASNLRDRGPTYSNQPQHF. As DNA, the CDR3 is TGTGCCAGCAATCTCCGGGACAGGGGACCTACGTATAGCAATCAGCCCCAGCATTTT.

This clonotype was observed at least ten times. CDR3 amino acids: CASSPGIQETQYF. The CDR3 DNA is TGTGCCAGCAGCCCGGGGATCCAAGAGACCCAGTACTTC. The rearrangement uses TRBV7-9 and TRBJ2-5, with D maybe TRBD2 (5 bases). The V gene lost 5 bases and the J gene lost 1 base, with 8 bases spanning the gap. CDR1 and CDR2 from the germline V gene are SEHNR and FQNEAQ (reference sequence). The CDR3 contains 13 residues. The full variable domain, rest sourced from reference TRBV7-9 and TRBJ2-5, is DTGVSQNPRHKITKRGQNVTFRCDPISEHNRLYWYRQTLGQGPEFLTYFQNEAQLEKSRLLSDRFSAERPKGSFSTLEIQRTEQGDSAMYLCASSPGIQETQYFGPGTRLLVL.

This clonotype was found a few times. The chain carries TRBV12-3 or TRBV12-4 and TRBJ1-2, with a tentative D call TRBD1 (6 bases). Trimming cost V 6 bases and J 6 bases, with 14 bases left between them. The CDR3 covers 13 residues. The CDR3 DNA follows: TGTGCCAGCAGCTATCGGACAGACCATGGCTACACCTTC. It translates to CASSYRTDHGYTF.

This clonotype was detected ten times or more. J is TRBJ2-3 and V is TRBV5-1, with D unclear. Germline values: CDR1 SGHRS, CDR2 YFSETQ. The CDR3 has 14 amino acids. Trimming took off 4 bases at V and 0 bases at J, with 9 bases between the two ends. The CDR3 coding sequence is TGCGCCAGCAGCCAAGAGACTAGCACAGATACGCAGTATTTT. Its translation: CASSQETSTDTQYF.

The gene calls are TRBV5-1 and TRBJ1-2; TRBD1 matches at 7 bases. Germline lookup yields CDR1 SGHRS and CDR2 YFSETQ. This CDR3 is 15 amino acids long. The junction had 8 bases not matched to a gene; V was cut back by 0 bases and J by 6 bases. CDR3 bases: TGCGCCAGCAGCTTGGGGGCTACAGGGGTAAATGGCTACACCTTC. Translation gives CASSLGATGVNGYTF.

This clonotype was observed a few times. The chain links TRBV5-4 to TRBJ2-5; a weak D match, TRBD2 (5 bases). CDR1 is SGHNT, CDR2 YYREEE, per germline (reference sequence). Between the trimmed V and J ends, which lost 2 bases and 2 bases, there was a span of 16 bases. This CDR3 spans 16 amino acids. The CDR3 DNA sequence: TGTGCCAGCAGCTTAGGGATTACTAGGAGGCAAGAGACCCAGTACTTC. Encoded protein: CASSLGITRRQETQYF.

V usage is TRBV6-5 and J usage is TRBJ1-2; no clear D gene. Germline V gives CDR1 MNHEY, CDR2 SVGAGI. The CDR3 loop spans 21 amino acids. Trimming removed 2 bases from V and 0 bases from J, with 28 bases in between. CDR3 DNA sequence: TGTGCCAGCAGTTACGGAAGGAAGGGTTTGGCCCCTCGGGGTACTAACTATGGCTACACCTTC. It codes for CASSYGRKGLAPRGTNYGYTF.

This clonotype was observed a handful of times. The rearrangement joins TRBV7-9 to TRBJ1-2, with 8 bases fitting TRBD1. J lost 5 bases, V lost 5 bases, and 7 bases had no gene match. Germline V gene lookup returns CDR1 SEHNR and CDR2 FQNEAQ (reference sequence). The CDR3 is made up of 14 amino acids. This chain's CDR3 is CASSPGTGMYGYTF. CDR3 nucleotide sequence: TGTGCCAGCAGCCCCGGGACAGGAATGTATGGCTACACCTTC.